These 7 T cell receptor beta chains share one sample of origin, sequenced in a study of blood T cell repertoires in COVID-19 (dated by TCRdb to 2019 to 2021). The library came from the immunoSEQ multiplex PCR assay. TCRdb provides this immuneACCESS table in a form limited to in-frame rearrangements. Some clones are lacking; in checked studies, under half of them reflect an unresolved V gene, and why the rest are absent is not known. Present in this sample are over 75,000 clones, 65% to 85% of which were seen just once. Over 9% of the sample goes to the ten largest clones. Source material: peripheral blood. These receptors all stem from a man aged 70-80 years with acute or convalescent COVID-19.

The chain recombines TRBV6-6 with TRBJ2-7; no reliable D call. The V and J ends lost 6 bases and 3 bases respectively, with 9 bases between them. CDR1 is MNHNY, CDR2 SVGAGI, per germline (reference sequence). The CDR3 runs 12 residues. CDR3 protein: CASSLTLYEQYF. The CDR3 DNA reads as TGTGCCAGCAGCCTCACTCTCTACGAGCAGTACTTC.

The chain is built from TRBV7-8 and TRBJ2-1, with 8 bases aligning to TRBD2. J lost 0 bases, V lost 8 bases, and 0 bases had no gene match. The CDR3 consists of 13 residues. Germline V gives CDR1 SGHVS, CDR2 FQNEAQ. In DNA form, the CDR3 reads TGTGCCAGCCGGGGGGGCTCCTACAATGAGCAGTTCTTC. Translated, it gives CASRGGSYNEQFF.

The V gene is TRBV30, the J gene TRBJ1-2, with 8 nucleotides matching TRBD1. The CDR3 is 12 amino acids. The J segment lost 8 bases and the V segment lost 6 bases, leaving 8 bases of the junction unmatched. CDR1 and CDR2 from the germline V gene are GTSNPN and SVGIG (reference sequence). The CDR3 DNA reads TGTGCCTGCGGGACAGGTCTTGGGGGCTACACCTTC. Protein sequence: CACGTGLGGYTF.

The rearrangement links TRBV21-1 to TRBJ2-5; no check of the table's D call, TRBD1, against the DNA was made. TRBV21-1 is listed as a pseudogene. The CDR3 is 15 residues long. The CDR3, as DNA: TGTGCCAGCAGCAGTGGGCCTGGCCCCCAGGAGACCCAGTACTTC. It specifies CASSSGPGPQETQYF.

This clone was detected only a few times. V gene TRBV19 combines with J gene TRBJ2-7; 12 bases align to TRBD1. CDR1 and CDR2 (germline): LNHDA, SQIVND (reference sequence). This CDR3 spans 15 amino acids. V gave up 6 bases and J gave up 4 bases; unmatched junction bases: 7. The CDR3 nucleotides are TGTGCCAGTAGCGAACCGGGACAGGGGGCTTACGAGCAGTACTTC. This sequence encodes CASSEPGQGAYEQYF. The full variable domain, rest sourced from reference TRBV19 and TRBJ2-7, is DGGITQSPKYLFRKEGQNVTLSCEQNLNHDAMYWYRQDPGQGLRLIYYSQIVNDFQKGDIAEGYSVSREKKESFPLTVTSAQKNPTAFYLCASSEPGQGAYEQYFGPGTRLTVT.

The J gene is TRBJ1-2, the V gene TRBV7-9, with D possibly matching TRBD1 (6 bases). V was trimmed by 5 bases and J by 6 bases, leaving 19 bases between them. Germline CDR1 is SEHNR and CDR2 is FQNEAQ (reference sequence). This CDR3 spans 15 amino acids. As DNA, the CDR3 is TGTGCCAGCAGCCCACGGGACGGGGGGCGGAATGGCTACACCTTC. Translating gives CASSPRDGGRNGYTF.

The chain employs TRBV2 and TRBJ1-4, with 7 bases matching TRBD1. CDR3 length equals 13 residues. Per germline, CDR1 SNHLY and CDR2 FYNNEI. J gave up 8 bases and V 4 bases, and 4 bases lay outside the gene matches. Here the CDR3 DNA reads TGTGCCAGCAGTGCGGGACAGAGGGAAAAACTGTTTTTT. Its translation is CASSAGQREKLFF.